These 11 T cell receptor beta chains were all obtained from the same sample, sequenced in a study of T cells in localized non-small cell lung cancer (TCRdb year 2020). Receptors were amplified or captured by the immunoSEQ multiplex PCR assay. This immuneACCESS table, as held by TCRdb, lists in-frame sequences with V and J called but not all clones. Of the missing ones, under half trace to an unresolved V gene in checked studies; the others have no known cause. The sample table lists around 26,000 clones, approximately 84% of them with a count of one. 9.5% to 10% of the sample rests with the top ten. This specimen was peripheral blood, taken before any cancer treatment. These receptor sequences come from a man aged 40 to 70 with stage III squamous cell lung carcinoma.

The chain employs TRBV6-1 and TRBJ2-7, with no clear D. Germline V gene sequence: CDR1 MNHNS, CDR2 SASEGT. V lost 2 bases to trimming and J lost 3 bases, with 8 bases between them. The CDR3 runs 13 residues. DNA of the CDR3: TGTGCCAGCAGTGAATTAACGTTCTACGAGCAGTACGTC. As protein: CASSELTFYEQYV.

The V gene is TRBV10-2, the J gene TRBJ2-3; D not resolved. Germline V lookup: CDR1 WSHSY, CDR2 SAAADI. V was trimmed by 2 bases and J by 5 bases, leaving 2 bases between them. CDR3 length: 11 amino acids. This chain's CDR3 is CASSEVDTQYF. Written as DNA, the CDR3 is TGCGCCAGCAGTGAGGTAGATACGCAGTATTTT.

This clone was counted between two and nine times. V gene TRBV9 combines with J gene TRBJ2-5; 9 bases agree with TRBD2. In germline, CDR1 is SGDLS, CDR2 YYNGEE. The V and J ends lost 4 bases and 2 bases, in that order; junction bases with no gene match: 12. CDR3 size: 17 residues. This CDR3 is CASSPSPPSGGQETQYF. In DNA form, the CDR3 reads TGTGCCAGCAGCCCTAGCCCCCCAAGCGGGGGGCAAGAGACCCAGTACTTC.

The V and J genes are TRBV5-5 and TRBJ1-2; 7 bases are shared with TRBD1. The germline V gene has CDR1 SGHKS and CDR2 YYEKEE (reference sequence). The trim removed 2 bases at V and 4 bases at J, leaving 5 bases unmatched. The CDR3 has 14 amino acids. The CDR3 region is CASSFTGDFYGYTF. The CDR3, as DNA: TGTGCCAGCAGCTTCACAGGGGATTTCTATGGCTACACCTTC.

This clone was detected once. The genes are TRBV10-2 and TRBJ1-2; 9 bases are a match to TRBD1. The CDR3 length is 14 residues. Trimming at V came to 3 bases and at J to 6 bases, leaving 5 bases not matched to a gene. Germline assignment: CDR1 WSHSY and CDR2 SAAADI. The CDR3 region has the DNA TGCGCCAGCAGTGACGGGACAGGGCGGAATGGCTACACCTTC. Translating gives CASSDGTGRNGYTF.

V is TRBV5-6 and J is TRBJ2-7; D is unclear. Trimming removed 3 bases from V and 1 base from J, with 8 bases in between. The CDR3 length is 13 residues. Germline CDR1 SGHDT, CDR2 YYEEEE. The CDR3 reads CASSSALSYEQYF. DNA for the CDR3: TGTGCCAGCAGCTCAGCGTTGTCCTACGAGCAGTACTTC.

This clone was observed a single time. The chain joins TRBV25-1 to TRBJ1-5; perhaps TRBD1 as D (5 bases). V was cut by 3 bases and J by 1 base, with 13 bases left in between. Germline CDR1 MGHDK, CDR2 SYGVNS. The length of the CDR3 is 16 residues. CDR3 amino acids: CASSERPRESNQPQHF. The DNA of the CDR3 is TGTGCCAGCAGTGAGAGGCCCAGGGAAAGCAATCAGCCCCAGCATTTT.

V is TRBV15 and J is TRBJ2-5, with D tentatively TRBD1 or TRBD2 (6 bases each). The CDR3 is made up of 14 amino acids. CDR1 and CDR2 (germline): LNHNV, YYDKDF (reference sequence). V was shortened by 4 bases and J by 5 bases, with 14 bases between the two germline ends. The CDR3 DNA sequence: TGTGCCACCAGCACCAGAGGGGGAGGCGAGACCCAGTACTTC. As protein: CATSTRGGGETQYF.

The chain recombines TRBV4-2 with TRBJ1-2; the D gene is possibly TRBD1 (5 bases). The CDR3 has 16 amino acids. The ends were cut back, 7 bases at V and 1 base at J, with 19 bases in the middle. Germline CDR1 is LGHNA and CDR2 is YNFKEQ. DNA for the CDR3: TGTGCCAGCACCGGAGTCCTCCGGGGGGTTAACTATGGCTACACCTTC. This gives the protein CASTGVLRGVNYGYTF.

The V and J genes are TRBV19 and TRBJ2-2; tentatively, D is TRBD1 (6 bases). Trimming stripped 5 bases from V and 4 bases from J, with 14 bases between. The length of the CDR3 is 15 residues. The germline V gene encodes CDR1 LNHDA and CDR2 SQIVND (reference sequence). The CDR3 loop reads CASSRVRGGTGELFF. The CDR3, as DNA: TGTGCCAGTAGTCGGGTTAGAGGGGGCACCGGGGAGCTGTTTTTT.

This chain connects TRBV11-2 to TRBJ1-1; D is ambiguous. Germline values: CDR1 SGHAT, CDR2 FQNNGV. This CDR3 has 14 amino acids. V lost 5 bases and J lost 1, with 11 bases in between. CDR3 protein: CASSRSGANTEAFF. CDR3 in DNA: TGTGCCAGCAGCCGGAGTGGAGCGAACACTGAAGCTTTCTTT. Drawing the rest from reference TRBV11-2 and TRBJ1-1, the complete variable domain is EAGVAQSPRYKIIEKRQSVAFWCNPISGHATLYWYQQILGQGPKLLIQFQNNGVVDDSQLPKDRFSAERLKGVDSTLKIQPAKLEDSAVYLCASSRSGANTEAFFGQGTRLTVV.